What follows is one TCR beta chain and its context. A previously described protocol, modified, built RNA-based TCR cDNA libraries. TCRdb reprocessed the 5' RACE reads via MiXCR and lists one record per CDR3 protein. This sample has 300,000 to 450,000 distinct CDR3 sequences, with over 25% found just once. Likely shared infections and vaccines: all three twin pairs were reared together. This entry belongs to a study of identical twins' blood T cells. This sequence originates from a woman between 18 and 55 years old in good health. Sequencing was done on a sample of PBMCs.

CDR3 residues: CASSLVTGTGGFNEKLFF. For the CDR3, the DNA is TGTGCCAGCAGCTTAGTGACCGGGACAGGGGGCTTTAATGAAAAACTGTTTTTT. This rearrangement joins TRBV7-9 to TRBJ1-4, with 12 bases identical to TRBD1. Germline CDR1 SEHNR, CDR2 FQNEAQ (reference sequence). There are 18 residues in the CDR3. Trimming took 1 base from V and 4 from J; bases not matched to a gene: 7.